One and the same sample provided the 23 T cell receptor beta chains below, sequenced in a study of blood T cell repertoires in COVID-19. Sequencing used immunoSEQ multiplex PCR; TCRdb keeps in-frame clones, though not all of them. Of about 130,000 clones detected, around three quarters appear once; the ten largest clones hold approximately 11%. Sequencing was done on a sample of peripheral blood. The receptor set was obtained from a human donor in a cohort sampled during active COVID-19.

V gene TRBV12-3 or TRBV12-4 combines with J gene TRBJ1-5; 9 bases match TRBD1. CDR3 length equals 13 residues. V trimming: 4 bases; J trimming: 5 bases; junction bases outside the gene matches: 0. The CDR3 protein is CASSWDRDQPQHF. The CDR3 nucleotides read TGTGCCAGCAGTTGGGACAGGGATCAGCCCCAGCATTTT.

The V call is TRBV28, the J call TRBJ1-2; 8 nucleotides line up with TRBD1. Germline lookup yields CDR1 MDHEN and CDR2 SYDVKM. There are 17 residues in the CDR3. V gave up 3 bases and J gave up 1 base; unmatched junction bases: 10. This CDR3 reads CASSFLGQGRGNYGYTF. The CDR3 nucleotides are TGTGCCAGCAGTTTCCTCGGACAGGGTAGGGGTAACTATGGCTACACCTTC.

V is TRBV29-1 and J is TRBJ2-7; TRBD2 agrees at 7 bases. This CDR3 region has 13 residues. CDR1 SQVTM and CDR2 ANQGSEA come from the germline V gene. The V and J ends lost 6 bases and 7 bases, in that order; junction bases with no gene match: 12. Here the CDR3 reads CSVMAGVAREQYF. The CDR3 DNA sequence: TGCAGCGTGATGGCGGGGGTGGCTCGGGAGCAGTACTTC.

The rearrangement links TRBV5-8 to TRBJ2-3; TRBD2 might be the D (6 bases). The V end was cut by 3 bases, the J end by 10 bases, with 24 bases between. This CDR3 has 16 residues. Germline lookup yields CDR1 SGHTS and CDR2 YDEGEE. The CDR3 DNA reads TGTGCCAGCAGCTGTTATATGGGGGGACCGTTTTGTTCGCAGTATTTT. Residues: CASSCYMGGPFCSQYF.

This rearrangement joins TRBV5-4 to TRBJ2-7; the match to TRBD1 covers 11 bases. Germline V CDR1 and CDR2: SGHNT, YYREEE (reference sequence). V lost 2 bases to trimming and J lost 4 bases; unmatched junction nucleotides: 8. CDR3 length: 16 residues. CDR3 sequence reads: CASSFWTGGVSYEQYF. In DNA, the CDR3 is TGTGCCAGCAGCTTTTGGACAGGGGGCGTTTCGTACGAGCAGTACTTC.

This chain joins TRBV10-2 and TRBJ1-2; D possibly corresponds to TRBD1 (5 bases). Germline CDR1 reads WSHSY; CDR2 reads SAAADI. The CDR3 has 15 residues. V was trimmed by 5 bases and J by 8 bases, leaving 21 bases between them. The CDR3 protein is CASSPGRVRRDGYTF. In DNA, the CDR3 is TGCGCCAGCAGTCCCGGCAGGGTGAGGCGCGACGGCTACACCTTC.

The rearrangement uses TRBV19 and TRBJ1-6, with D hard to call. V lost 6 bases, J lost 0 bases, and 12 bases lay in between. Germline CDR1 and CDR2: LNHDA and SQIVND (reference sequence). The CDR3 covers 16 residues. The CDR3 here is CASRPPGSSYNSPLHF. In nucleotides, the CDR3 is TGTGCCAGTAGACCCCCAGGTAGCTCCTATAATTCACCCCTCCACTTT.

The CDR3 spells CASSLSPWAGGSTDTQYF. Here the CDR3 DNA reads TGTGCCAGCAGCTTATCCCCTTGGGCGGGGGGCAGCACAGATACGCAGTATTTT. This chain joins TRBV7-6 and TRBJ2-3, with 8 nucleotides matching TRBD2. Germline CDR1 is SGHVS and CDR2 is FNYEAQ. This CDR3 contains 18 residues. The V segment lost 2 bases and the J segment 0 bases; nucleotides outside the gene matches: 10. Supplemented by reference TRBV7-6 and TRBJ2-3, the full variable domain reads GAGVSQSPRYKVTKRGQDVALRCDPISGHVSLYWYRQALGQGPEFLTYFNYEAQQDKSGLPNDRFSAERPEGSISTLTIQRTEQRDSAMYRCASSLSPWAGGSTDTQYFGPGTRLTVL.

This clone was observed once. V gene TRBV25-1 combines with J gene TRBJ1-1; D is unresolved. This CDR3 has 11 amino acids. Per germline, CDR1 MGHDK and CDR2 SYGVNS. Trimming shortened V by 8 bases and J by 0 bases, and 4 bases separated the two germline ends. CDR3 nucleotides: TGTGCCAGCTCCTTGAACACTGAAGCTTTCTTT. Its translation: CASSLNTEAFF.

The CDR3 region has the DNA TGTGCCAGCAGTTTTTCTCCCTACGAGCAGTACTTC. It specifies CASSFSPYEQYF. The V gene is TRBV6-2 or TRBV6-3, the J gene TRBJ2-7, with D unclear. Deletions cut 4 bases from V and 2 bases from J, with 6 bases between. Germline V gene sequence: CDR1 MNHEY, CDR2 SVGEGT. The CDR3 consists of 12 residues.

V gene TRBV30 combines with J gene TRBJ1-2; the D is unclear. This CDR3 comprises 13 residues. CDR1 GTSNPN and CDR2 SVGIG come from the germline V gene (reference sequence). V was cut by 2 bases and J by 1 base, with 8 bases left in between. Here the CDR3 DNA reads TGTGCCTGGAGTCCGCCTAGTAACTATGGCTACACCTTC. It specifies CAWSPPSNYGYTF.

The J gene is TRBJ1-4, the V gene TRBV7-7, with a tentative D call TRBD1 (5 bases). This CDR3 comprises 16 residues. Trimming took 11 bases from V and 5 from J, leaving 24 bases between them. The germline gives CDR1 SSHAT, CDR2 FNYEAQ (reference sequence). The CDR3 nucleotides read TGTGCCTCCCCGACGGGACTCGACTCTTGGAATGAAAAACTGTTTTTT. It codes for CASPTGLDSWNEKLFF.

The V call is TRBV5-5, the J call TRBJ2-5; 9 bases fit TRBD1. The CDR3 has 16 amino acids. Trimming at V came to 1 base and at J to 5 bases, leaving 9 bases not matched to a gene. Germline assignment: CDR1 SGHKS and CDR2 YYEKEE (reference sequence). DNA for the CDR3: TGTGCCAGCAGCTTGACCCCACAGGGGGCTTTGGAGACCCAGTACTTC. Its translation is CASSLTPQGALETQYF.

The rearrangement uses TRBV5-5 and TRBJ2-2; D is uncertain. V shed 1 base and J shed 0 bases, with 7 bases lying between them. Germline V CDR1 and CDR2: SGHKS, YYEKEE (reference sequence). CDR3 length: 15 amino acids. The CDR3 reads CASSLRVTNTGELFF. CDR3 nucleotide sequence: TGTGCCAGCAGCTTGCGCGTCACGAACACCGGGGAGCTGTTTTTT.

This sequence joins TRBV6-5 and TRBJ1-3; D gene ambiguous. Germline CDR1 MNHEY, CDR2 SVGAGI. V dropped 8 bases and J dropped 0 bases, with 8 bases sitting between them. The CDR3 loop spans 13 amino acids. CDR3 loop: CASRRDSGNTIYF. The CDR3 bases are TGTGCCAGCCGACGGGACTCTGGAAACACCATATATTTT.

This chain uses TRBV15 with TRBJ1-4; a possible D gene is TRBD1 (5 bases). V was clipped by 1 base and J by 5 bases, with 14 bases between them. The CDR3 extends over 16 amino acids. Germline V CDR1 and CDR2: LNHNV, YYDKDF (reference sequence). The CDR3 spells CATSRGRAGKNEKLFF. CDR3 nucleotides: TGTGCCACCAGCAGAGGTAGGGCAGGGAAGAATGAAAAACTGTTTTTT.

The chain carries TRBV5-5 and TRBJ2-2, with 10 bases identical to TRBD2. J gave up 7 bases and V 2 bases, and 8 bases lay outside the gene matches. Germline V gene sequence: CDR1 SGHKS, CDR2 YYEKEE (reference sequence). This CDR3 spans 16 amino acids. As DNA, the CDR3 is TGTGCCAGCAGCTTTACTAGCGGGGACGAGGGCGGGGAGCTGTTTTTT. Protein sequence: CASSFTSGDEGGELFF.

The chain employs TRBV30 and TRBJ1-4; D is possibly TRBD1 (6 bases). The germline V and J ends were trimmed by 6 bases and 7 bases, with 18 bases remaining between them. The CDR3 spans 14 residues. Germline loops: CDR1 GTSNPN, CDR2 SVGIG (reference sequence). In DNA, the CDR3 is TGTGCCTGTAATGACGACGGACAGTCTGAAAAACTGTTTTTT. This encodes CACNDDGQSEKLFF.

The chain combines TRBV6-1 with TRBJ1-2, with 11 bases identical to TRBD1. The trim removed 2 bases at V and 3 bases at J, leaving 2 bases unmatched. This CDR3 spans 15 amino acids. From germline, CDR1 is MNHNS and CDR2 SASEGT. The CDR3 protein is CASSERTGGHYGYTF. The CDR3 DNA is TGTGCCAGCAGTGAACGGACAGGGGGCCACTATGGCTACACCTTC.

The CDR3 nucleotides are TGTGCCAGTAGTATCGGGCAGGGGGCCATGTGGGAGCAGTACTTC. Translating gives CASSIGQGAMWEQYF. V gene TRBV19 combines with J gene TRBJ2-7, with TRBD1 identical over 8 bases. V lost 3 bases to trimming and J lost 7 bases; unmatched junction nucleotides: 11. Germline-derived CDR1 and CDR2 are LNHDA and SQIVND (reference sequence). This CDR3 has 15 amino acids. The full variable domain, its missing parts supplied by reference TRBV19 and TRBJ2-7, is DGGITQSPKYLFRKEGQNVTLSCEQNLNHDAMYWYRQDPGQGLRLIYYSQIVNDFQKGDIAEGYSVSREKKESFPLTVTSAQKNPTAFYLCASSIGQGAMWEQYFGPGTRLTVT.

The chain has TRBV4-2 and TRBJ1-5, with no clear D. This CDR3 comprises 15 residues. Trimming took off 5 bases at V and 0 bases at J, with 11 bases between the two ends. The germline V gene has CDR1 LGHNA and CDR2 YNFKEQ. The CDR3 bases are TGTGCCAGCAGCTCGGGTGTCGTTAGCAATCAGCCCCAGCATTTT. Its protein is CASSSGVVSNQPQHF.

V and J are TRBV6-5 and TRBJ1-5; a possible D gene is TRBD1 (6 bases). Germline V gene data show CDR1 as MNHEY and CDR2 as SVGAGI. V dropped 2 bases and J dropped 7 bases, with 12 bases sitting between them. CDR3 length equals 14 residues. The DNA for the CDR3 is TGTGCCAGCAGTTACGCATCAGGGGACCAGCCCCAGCATTTT. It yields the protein CASSYASGDQPQHF.

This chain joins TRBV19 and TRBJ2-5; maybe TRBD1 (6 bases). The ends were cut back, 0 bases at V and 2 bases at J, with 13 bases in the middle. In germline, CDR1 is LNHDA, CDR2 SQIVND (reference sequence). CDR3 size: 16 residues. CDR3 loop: CASSIEGDRKQETQYF. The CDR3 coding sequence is TGTGCCAGTAGTATAGAAGGTGACAGGAAACAAGAGACCCAGTACTTC.